This is a list of T cell receptor beta chains from one sample in a study of cytomegalovirus exposure and HLA in healthy donors. Assay: immunoSEQ multiplex PCR; the TCRdb copy retains only in-frame clones and omits some. The profile covers 160,000 or so clones, with 65% to 80% appearing a single time and under 0.9% taken by the ten largest. The sequencing input was PBMCs. Every receptor here comes from a woman between 35 and 50 years old in good health and CMV-seronegative. The CDR3 runs from the conserved cysteine through the conserved F or W. The D gene is left open where the match is weak. Part of the rows lack a size; the others show once, few, many or a class for expanded clones.

len	v_gene	j_gene	d_gene	abundance	CDR3aa	CDR3nt
13	TRBV6-1	TRBJ2-1	NA	few	CASSPRRDLEQFF	TGTGCCAGCAGTCCCCGCCGGGATCTAGAGCAGTTCTTC
14	TRBV10-3	TRBJ2-1	NA	NA	CAISATGTYNEQFF	TGTGCCATCAGCGCAACAGGTACCTACAATGAGCAGTTCTTC
15	TRBV5-5	TRBJ2-5	TRBD1	NA	CASSPFTTGGQTQYF	TGTGCCAGCAGCCCCTTTACTACAGGGGGACAGACCCAGTACTTC
14	TRBV7-9	TRBJ1-1	NA	NA	CASSLVAGRSEAFF	TGTGCCAGCAGCTTAGTCGCAGGGAGGTCTGAAGCTTTCTTT
16	TRBV19	TRBJ2-1	TRBD1	NA	CASSMITGQGGNEQFF	TGTGCCAGTAGTATGATTACCGGACAGGGTGGCAATGAGCAGTTCTTC
12	TRBV19	TRBJ2-7	NA	NA	CASSSDFYEQYF	TGTGCCAGTAGTAGCGACTTCTACGAGCAGTACTTC
16	TRBV11-2	TRBJ1-4	TRBD1	NA	CASSAREGQGWEKLFF	TGTGCCAGCAGCGCAAGGGAGGGACAGGGATGGGAAAAACTGTTTTTT
15	TRBV19	TRBJ1-6	NA	NA	CASGPSDSDNSPLHF	TGTGCCAGTGGGCCCTCGGACAGCGATAATTCACCCCTCCACTTT
12	TRBV5-1	TRBJ2-2	NA	NA	CASSPDEGELFF	TGCGCCAGCAGCCCTGATGAGGGGGAGCTGTTTTTT
11	TRBV5-6	TRBJ2-1	NA	NA	CASSHGNEQFF	TGTGCCAGCAGCCACGGCAATGAGCAGTTCTTC
12	TRBV28	TRBJ2-7	NA	NA	CASSRGSYEQYF	TGTGCCAGCTCCCGGGGATCCTACGAGCAGTACTTC
14	TRBV7-9	TRBJ2-1	TRBD2	NA	CASVLGLARHEQFF	TGTGCCAGCGTCCTGGGACTAGCGCGCCATGAGCAGTTCTTC
12	TRBV7-9	TRBJ2-3	NA	once	CASSQAGDTQYF	TGTGCCAGCAGCCAGGCGGGAGATACGCAGTATTTT
15	TRBV7-8	TRBJ2-7	TRBD2	NA	CASSFRRGASYEQYF	TGTGCCAGCAGCTTTCGGCGGGGGGCTTCCTACGAGCAGTACTTC
15	TRBV6-1	TRBJ2-7	NA	NA	CASSEAPGAKGEQYF	TGTGCCAGCAGTGAAGCCCCAGGGGCGAAGGGCGAGCAGTACTTC
11	TRBV19	TRBJ1-2	NA	NA	CASSRDYGYTF	TGTGCCAGTAGTCGCGACTATGGCTACACCTTC
13	TRBV7-9	TRBJ2-5	NA	NA	CASSYGGLETQYF	TGTGCCAGCAGCTACGGCGGGTTGGAGACCCAGTACTTC
14	TRBV7-3	TRBJ2-3	NA	NA	CASSSGTGSSTQYF	TGTGCCAGCAGCTCAGGAACAGGTTCGAGTACGCAGTATTTT
15	TRBV7-8	TRBJ2-1	TRBD2	once	CASSLVSGAYNEQFF	TGTGCCAGCAGCTTAGTAAGCGGGGCCTACAATGAGCAGTTCTTC
12	TRBV28	TRBJ1-2	NA	few	CASSSGRDGYTF	TGTGCCAGCAGTAGTGGCAGGGATGGCTACACCTTC
14	TRBV14	TRBJ2-3	TRBD2	few	CASNKREYTDTQYF	TGTGCCAGCAACAAGCGGGAATACACAGATACGCAGTATTTT
16	TRBV7-6	TRBJ2-4	TRBD1	few	CASSPRQGLGKNIQYF	TGTGCCAGCAGCCCCCGACAGGGCTTGGGCAAAAACATTCAGTACTTC
14	TRBV5-4	TRBJ2-1	NA	NA	CASSLVTFQGRQFF	TGTGCCAGCAGCTTGGTGACTTTTCAGGGAAGGCAGTTCTTC
14	TRBV19	TRBJ1-6	TRBD1	NA	CASSITGVDSPLHF	TGTGCCAGTAGTATAACAGGGGTTGATTCACCCCTCCACTTT
14	TRBV11-2	TRBJ2-1	TRBD2	NA	CASSPGGSYNEQFF	TGTGCCAGCAGCCCAGGCGGGAGCTACAATGAGCAGTTCTTC
15	TRBV6-5	TRBJ1-1	TRBD1	NA	CASSYSGTGGTEAFF	TGTGCCAGCAGTTACTCGGGGACAGGGGGAACTGAAGCTTTCTTT
15	TRBV4-2	TRBJ2-1	NA	NA	CASSQEEAPYNEQFF	TGTGCCAGCAGCCAGGAGGAGGCTCCCTACAATGAGCAGTTCTTC
11	TRBV6-5	TRBJ2-5	NA	NA	CASSAVGTQYF	TGTGCCAGCAGTGCCGTGGGCACCCAGTACTTC
15	TRBV4-2	TRBJ2-3	NA	NA	CASSQVGPNTDTQYF	TGTGCCAGCAGCCAGGTGGGGCCGAACACAGATACGCAGTATTTT
16	TRBV5-1	TRBJ2-5	NA	NA	CASSLVGQEGPETQYF	TGCGCCAGCAGCTTGGTGGGTCAGGAGGGGCCGGAGACCCAGTACTTC
15	TRBV27	TRBJ2-3	NA	once	CASTLSDGRTDTQYF	TGTGCCAGCACCCTTTCTGATGGCCGCACAGATACGCAGTATTTT
14	TRBV19	TRBJ1-5	NA	NA	CASSMGPINQPQHF	TGTGCCAGTAGTATGGGGCCGATCAATCAGCCCCAGCATTTT
15	TRBV27	TRBJ2-3	NA	NA	CASSDGLSFADTQYF	TGTGCCAGCAGTGATGGACTATCATTCGCAGATACGCAGTATTTT
16	TRBV7-9	TRBJ2-1	TRBD1	NA	CASSWWGTGGRNEQFF	TGTGCCAGCAGCTGGTGGGGGACAGGGGGCCGGAATGAGCAGTTCTTC
13	TRBV5-1	TRBJ2-7	NA	NA	CASSLDSAYEQYF	TGCGCCAGCAGCTTGGACAGTGCCTACGAGCAGTACTTC
15	TRBV21-1	TRBJ2-7	NA	NA	CASSKGVGSSYEQYF	TGTGCCAGCAGCAAAGGCGTGGGGAGCTCCTACGAGCAGTACTTC
17	TRBV4-1	TRBJ2-1	TRBD2	once	CASSQDPSGRAYNEQFF	TGCGCCAGCAGCCAAGATCCTAGCGGGAGGGCCTACAATGAGCAGTTCTTC
14	TRBV5-1	TRBJ2-5	NA	NA	CASSGRTEQETQYF	TGCGCCAGCAGCGGAAGGACAGAGCAAGAGACCCAGTACTTC
14	TRBV2	TRBJ2-7	TRBD2	NA	CASSLSGTNYEQYF	TGTGCCAGCAGTTTGAGCGGGACCAACTACGAGCAGTACTTC
17	TRBV27	TRBJ2-6	TRBD1	NA	CASSPRQGLAGANVLTF	TGTGCCAGCAGTCCCCGACAGGGTTTGGCTGGGGCCAACGTCCTGACTTTC
15	TRBV29-1	TRBJ2-1	TRBD2	few	CSVGLLLAGEDEQFF	TGCAGCGTTGGGTTGCTTCTAGCGGGAGAGGATGAGCAGTTCTTC
15	TRBV11-2	TRBJ2-7	NA	NA	CASSSLRDNSYEQYF	TGTGCCAGCAGCTCCCTACGGGACAACTCCTACGAGCAGTACTTC
15	TRBV7-2	TRBJ1-1	TRBD1	NA	CASSLRTGMNTEAFF	TGTGCCAGCAGCCTACGGACAGGAATGAACACTGAAGCTTTCTTT
14	TRBV27	TRBJ2-5	TRBD1	NA	CASSSLDRLETQYF	TGTGCCAGCAGTTCCTTGGACAGGCTGGAGACCCAGTACTTC
17	TRBV7-9	TRBJ1-3	NA	NA	CASSWEVAVLRGGTIYF	TGTGCCAGCAGCTGGGAGGTCGCGGTCCTCCGGGGAGGAACCATATATTTT
16	TRBV7-8	TRBJ2-7	NA	NA	CASSLDRGRLLYEQYF	TGTGCCAGCAGCTTAGATAGGGGTCGACTTCTCTACGAGCAGTACTTC
14	TRBV5-1	TRBJ1-1	NA	NA	CASSSTLANTEAFF	TGCGCCAGCAGCTCAACACTAGCGAACACTGAAGCTTTCTTT
17	TRBV5-1	TRBJ2-6	TRBD1	NA	CASSSGTGGRGANVLTF	TGCGCCAGCAGCTCCGGGACAGGGGGCCGTGGGGCCAACGTCCTGACTTTC
13	TRBV19	TRBJ2-7	NA	NA	CASSISEGYEQYF	TGTGCCAGTAGTATCTCTGAGGGTTACGAGCAGTACTTC
14	TRBV6-6	TRBJ2-7	NA	NA	CASGRGRGGYEQYF	TGTGCCAGCGGACGCGGCAGGGGCGGCTACGAGCAGTACTTC
15	TRBV6-5	TRBJ2-1	NA	NA	CASRASGLLYNEQFF	TGTGCCAGCAGGGCGAGCGGATTACTATACAATGAGCAGTTCTTC
15	TRBV9	TRBJ1-1	NA	once	CASSPMGHMNTEAFF	TGTGCCAGCAGCCCTATGGGGCATATGAACACTGAAGCTTTCTTT
17	TRBV7-9	TRBJ2-7	TRBD1	many	CASSFQPRDRGTYEQYF	TGTGCCAGCAGCTTTCAACCGCGGGACAGGGGGACCTACGAGCAGTACTTC
14	TRBV5-1	TRBJ2-1	TRBD1	NA	CASGPLTGRDEQFF	TGCGCCAGCGGGCCCCTGACAGGGCGGGATGAGCAGTTCTTC
14	TRBV27	TRBJ1-3	NA	NA	CASSLGASGNTIYF	TGTGCCAGCAGTTTGGGGGCCTCTGGAAACACCATATATTTT